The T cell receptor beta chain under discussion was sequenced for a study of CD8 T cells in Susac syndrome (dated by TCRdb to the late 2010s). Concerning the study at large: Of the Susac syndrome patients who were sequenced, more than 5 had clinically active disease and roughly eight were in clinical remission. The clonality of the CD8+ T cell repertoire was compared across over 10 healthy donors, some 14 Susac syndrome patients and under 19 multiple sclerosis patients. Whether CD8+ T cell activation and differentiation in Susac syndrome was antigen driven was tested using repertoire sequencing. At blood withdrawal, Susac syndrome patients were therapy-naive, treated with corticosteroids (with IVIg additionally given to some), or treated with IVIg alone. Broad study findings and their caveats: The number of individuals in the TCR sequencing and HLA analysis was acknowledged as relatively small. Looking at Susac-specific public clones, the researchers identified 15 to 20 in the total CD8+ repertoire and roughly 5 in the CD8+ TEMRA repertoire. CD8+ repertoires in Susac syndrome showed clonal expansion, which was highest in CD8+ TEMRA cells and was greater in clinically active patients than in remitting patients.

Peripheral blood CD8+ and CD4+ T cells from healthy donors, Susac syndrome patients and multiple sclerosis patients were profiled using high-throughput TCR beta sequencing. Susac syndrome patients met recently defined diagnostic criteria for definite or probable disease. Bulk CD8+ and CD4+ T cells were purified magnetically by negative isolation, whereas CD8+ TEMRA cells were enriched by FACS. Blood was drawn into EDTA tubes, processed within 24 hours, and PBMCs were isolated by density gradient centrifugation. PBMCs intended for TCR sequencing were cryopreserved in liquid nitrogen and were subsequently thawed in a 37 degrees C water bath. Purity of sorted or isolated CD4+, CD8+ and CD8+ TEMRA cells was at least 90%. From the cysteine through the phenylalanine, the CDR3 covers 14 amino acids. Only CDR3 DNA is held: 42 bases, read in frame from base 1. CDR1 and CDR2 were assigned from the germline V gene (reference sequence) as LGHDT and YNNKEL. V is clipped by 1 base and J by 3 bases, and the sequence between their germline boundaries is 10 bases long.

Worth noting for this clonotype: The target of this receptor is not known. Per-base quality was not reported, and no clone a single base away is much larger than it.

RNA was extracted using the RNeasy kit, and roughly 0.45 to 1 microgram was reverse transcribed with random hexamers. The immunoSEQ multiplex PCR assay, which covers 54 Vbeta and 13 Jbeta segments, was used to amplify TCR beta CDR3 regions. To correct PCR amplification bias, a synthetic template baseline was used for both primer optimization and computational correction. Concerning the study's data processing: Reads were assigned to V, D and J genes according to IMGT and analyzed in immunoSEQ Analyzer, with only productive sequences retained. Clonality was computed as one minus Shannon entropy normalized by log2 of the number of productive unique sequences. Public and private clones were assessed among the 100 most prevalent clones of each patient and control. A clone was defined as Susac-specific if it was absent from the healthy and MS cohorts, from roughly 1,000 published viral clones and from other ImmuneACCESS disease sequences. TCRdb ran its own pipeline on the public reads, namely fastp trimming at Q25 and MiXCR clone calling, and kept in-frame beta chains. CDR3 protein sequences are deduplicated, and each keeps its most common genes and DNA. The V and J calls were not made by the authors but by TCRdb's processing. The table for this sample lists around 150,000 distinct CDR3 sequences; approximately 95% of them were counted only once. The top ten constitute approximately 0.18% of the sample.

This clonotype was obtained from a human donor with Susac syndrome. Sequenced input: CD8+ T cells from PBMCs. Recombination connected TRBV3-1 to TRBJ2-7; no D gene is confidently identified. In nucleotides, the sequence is TGTGCCAGCAGCCAAGTGAATGTGGGCTACGAGCAGTACTTC. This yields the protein CASSQVNVGYEQYF.